This T cell receptor (beta chain) was retrieved from a study of CD8 T cells in ankylosing spondylitis. Study findings and constraints: Seemingly characteristic of ankylosing spondylitis blood was a TCR beta motif consisting of 7 or 8 highly homologous variants.

Via MiXCR, TCRdb re-called the 5' RACE reads, giving one row per CDR3 protein. The sample has roughly 150,000 distinct CDR3 sequences; 30% to 40% are singletons. This CDR3 has 16 amino acids. Germline CDR1 reads MGHRA; CDR2 reads YSYEKL. The V and J ends lost 1 base and 8 bases, in that order; junction bases with no gene match: 9. To note about this clonotype: The target antigen is unknown.

This sequence originates from a male donor with ankylosing spondylitis. This sequence joins TRBV4-1 and TRBJ2-1; TRBD2 agrees at 9 bases. Material for sequencing was synovial fluid, either unsorted or a sorted T cell fraction (not recorded which). The CDR3 bases are TGCGCCAGCAGCCAAGTTGGTAGCGGGAGAATCCATGAGCAGTTCTTC. Translating gives CASSQVGSGRIHEQFF.